This TCR beta chain was captured in a study of cytomegalovirus exposure and HLA in healthy donors. Primers for the PCR totalled 60 Vbeta and 13 Jbeta. The authors' processing: There were around 77 million unique TCR beta chains by a later count, and some 11 million of them were shared. Here immunoSEQ multiplex PCR was the method, and the copy in TCRdb shows in-frame clones only, minus some. Clonal size and the V and J genes are those of that table, whereas D and trimming came from the DNA. The profile covers 210,000 or so clones, with 65% to 80% appearing a single time and 0.22% taken by the ten largest. In regard to this clone: Antigen specificity is unknown.

Donors were nominally healthy when sampled, though unrecorded immune exposures were likely. The germline CDR1 and CDR2 sequences are MNHEY and SMNVEV (reference sequence). V gave up 4 bases and J gave up 5 bases; unmatched junction bases: 17. The CDR3 is 18 residues long. Study-level findings and limits: Follow-up analysis seemed to connect common viral pathogens with several of the most significant clusters identified. The classifier, whose performance was assessed in both the original and validation cohorts, reportedly diagnosed cytomegalovirus status with high specificity and sensitivity.

The sequenced sample was PBMCs. The chain combines TRBV27 with TRBJ2-5, with TRBD2 matching over 9 bases. This TCR was recovered from a girl aged 2-10 years in good health and CMV-seronegative. Here the CDR3 DNA reads TGTGCCAGCAGTTCTCAGCGGATGGCGGGAGGGCCGGATGAGACCCAGTACTTC. Protein product: CASSSQRMAGGPDETQYF.